This passage covers 28 T cell receptor beta chains from one sample sequenced in a study of blood T cell repertoires in COVID-19. The protocol was immunoSEQ multiplex PCR, while the TCRdb copy is restricted to in-frame clones and leaves out a portion. The table includes nearly 400,000 clones, about nine tenths detected once. Sequenced input: PBMCs or T cells enriched from blood (not recorded which). These receptors were collected from a woman aged 30 to 39 who had recovered from COVID-19.

This chain links TRBV30 with TRBJ1-6; D may be TRBD1 (5 bases). The CDR3 is 17 residues long. Trimming left V 0 bases short and J 12 bases short, with 24 bases between. CDR1 and CDR2 (germline): GTSNPN, SVGIG (reference sequence). Here the CDR3 DNA reads TGTGCCTGGAGTGTCTTTATTTCAGGGTCAATTCATGGACCCCTCCACTTT. This codes for CAWSVFISGSIHGPLHF.

The chain recombines TRBV19 with TRBJ1-6, with D tentatively TRBD1 (5 bases). The germline V and J ends were trimmed by 4 bases and 9 bases, with 25 bases remaining between them. Germline V gene sequence: CDR1 LNHDA, CDR2 SQIVND (reference sequence). The CDR3 runs 18 residues. CDR3 bases: TGTGCCAGTAGTAGTCCCCCGGGGGGAGCCTTATTCGGTTCACCCCTCCACTTT. Protein product: CASSSPPGGALFGSPLHF.

This chain connects TRBV11-2 to TRBJ2-1; D ambiguous. The CDR3 contains 16 residues. CDR1 and CDR2 from the germline V gene are SGHAT and FQNNGV. V lost 0 bases, J lost 5 bases, and 14 bases lay in between. The CDR3 protein is CASSLEGQAMNNEQFF. CDR3 DNA: TGTGCCAGCAGCTTAGAGGGTCAGGCCATGAACAATGAGCAGTTCTTC. The full variable domain, in which reference TRBV11-2 and TRBJ2-1 provide the parts outside the CDR3, is EAGVAQSPRYKIIEKRQSVAFWCNPISGHATLYWYQQILGQGPKLLIQFQNNGVVDDSQLPKDRFSAERLKGVDSTLKIQPAKLEDSAVYLCASSLEGQAMNNEQFFGPGTRLTVL.

The chain links TRBV7-2 to TRBJ2-1; TRBD1 matches 7 bases. This CDR3 is 16 amino acids long. Germline V gene data show CDR1 as SGHTA and CDR2 as FQGNSA. With 3 bases clipped from V and 0 bases from J, the junction kept 5 bases outside the gene matches. CDR3 nucleotides: TGTGCCAGCAGCTTGAGGGACAGACGCTCCTACAATGAGCAGTTCTTC. This gives the protein CASSLRDRRSYNEQFF.

On this clone: At one boundary the junction diverges from the germline segment, which might be a read error. The CDR3 coding sequence is TGTGCCAGCTCCCCACGCAGGGTGGAAGATGGCTACACCTTC. Translation: CASSPRRVEDGYTF. The V and J genes are TRBV18 and TRBJ1-2; tentative D call: TRBD1 (5 bases). There are 14 residues in the CDR3. Looked up from germline, CDR1 is KGHSH and CDR2 is LQKENI. Together with reference TRBV18 and TRBJ1-2, the CDR3 gives the full variable domain: NAGVMQNPRHLVRRRGQEARLRCSPMKGHSHVYWYRQLPEEGLKFMVYLQKENIIDESGMPKERFSAEFPKEGPSILRIQQVVRGDSAAYFCASSPRRVEDGYTFGSGTRLTVV.

The chain uses TRBV7-3 and TRBJ2-7; possible D gene TRBD2, 5 bases. Germline values: CDR1 SGHTA, CDR2 FQGTGA. V lost 4 bases and J lost 7, with 14 bases in between. The CDR3 is 13 amino acids. The CDR3 DNA is TGTGCCAGCAGCTCTTGGACTGGCCAGGAGCAGTACTTC. Translated, it gives CASSSWTGQEQYF.

This clone appeared a few times. The chain combines TRBV18 with TRBJ1-5; D remains unclear. Trimming stripped 5 bases from V and 0 bases from J, with 8 bases between. This CDR3 is 14 amino acids long. Germline V gives CDR1 KGHSH, CDR2 LQKENI. In nucleotides, the CDR3 is TGTGCCAGCTCATCAACTGATAGCAATCAGCCCCAGCATTTT. It encodes CASSSTDSNQPQHF. The whole variable domain, filled in from reference TRBV18 and TRBJ1-5, reads NAGVMQNPRHLVRRRGQEARLRCSPMKGHSHVYWYRQLPEEGLKFMVYLQKENIIDESGMPKERFSAEFPKEGPSILRIQQVVRGDSAAYFCASSSTDSNQPQHFGDGTRLSIL.

This chain's CDR3 is CAWNLGGAKNIQYF. The DNA of the CDR3 is TGTGCCTGGAACCTTGGGGGGGCCAAAAACATTCAGTACTTC. The chain combines TRBV30 with TRBJ2-4, with D perhaps TRBD2 (6 bases). V lost 4 bases and J lost 1, with 11 bases in between. The CDR3 spans 14 residues. Germline CDR1 reads GTSNPN; CDR2 reads SVGIG (reference sequence).

This clone was counted a single time. The genes are TRBV20-1 and TRBJ2-1, with a tentative D call TRBD2 (5 bases). The CDR3 is made up of 10 amino acids. Trimming left V 4 bases short and J 7 bases short, with 5 bases between. Germline V lookup: CDR1 DFQATT, CDR2 SNEGSKA (reference sequence). CDR3 sequence reads: CSAKRNEQFF. CDR3 DNA sequence: TGCAGTGCTAAGCGGAATGAGCAGTTCTTC.

This sequence joins TRBV2 and TRBJ1-2; D may be TRBD1 (5 bases). This CDR3 contains 15 residues. The V gene lost 7 bases and the J gene lost 6 bases, with 21 bases spanning the gap. Germline CDR1 is SNHLY and CDR2 is FYNNEI. The CDR3: CASIFFSGVGDGYTF. As DNA, the CDR3 is TGTGCCAGCATTTTCTTTTCGGGGGTTGGGGATGGCTACACCTTC. Full variable domain (remainder filled in from reference TRBV2 and TRBJ1-2): EPEVTQTPSHQVTQMGQEVILRCVPISNHLYFYWYRQILGQKVEFLVSFYNNEISEKSEIFDDQFSVERPDGSNFTLKIRSTKLEDSAMYFCASIFFSGVGDGYTFGSGTRLTVV.

This rearrangement joins TRBV28 to TRBJ2-1; no clear D gene. The CDR3 has 13 amino acids. Germline-derived CDR1 and CDR2 are MDHEN and SYDVKM. V was pared by 5 bases and J by 9 bases, with 14 bases between. This CDR3 is CASSPPTGGEQFF. In nucleotides, the CDR3 is TGTGCCAGCAGTCCCCCGACCGGCGGTGAGCAGTTCTTC.

The chain employs TRBV12-3 or TRBV12-4 and TRBJ1-1; D is unresolved. V lost 2 bases and J 5 bases, leaving 9 bases between the germline ends. This CDR3 contains 13 residues. Written as DNA, the CDR3 is TGTGCCAGCAGTTTACCGGTGAGGACTGAAGCTTTCTTT. It translates to CASSLPVRTEAFF.

The rearrangement uses TRBV5-4 and TRBJ2-5; possible D gene TRBD2, 6 bases. V was clipped by 2 bases and J by 4 bases, with 15 bases between them. This CDR3 region has 15 residues. The germline V gene encodes CDR1 SGHNT and CDR2 YYREEE (reference sequence). The CDR3 DNA reads as TGTGCCAGCAGCTTTGGCGCCGGGAGAGGAGAGACCCAGTACTTC. The encoded protein is CASSFGAGRGETQYF.

This chain connects TRBV28 to TRBJ1-2, with 12 bases lining up with TRBD1. Germline CDR1 reads MDHEN; CDR2 reads SYDVKM. This CDR3 region has 17 residues. Trimming took 5 bases from V and 6 from J; bases not matched to a gene: 13. The CDR3 protein is CASSQTGTGGMYDGYTF. DNA of the CDR3: TGTGCCAGCAGTCAAACCGGGACAGGGGGCATGTATGATGGCTACACCTTC.

The chain combines TRBV30 with TRBJ2-7; the match to TRBD2 covers 7 bases. With V trimmed by 6 bases and J by 0 bases, 14 bases remained unmatched. The CDR3 length is 16 residues. CDR1 and CDR2 (germline): GTSNPN, SVGIG (reference sequence). This CDR3 reads CACLHGGDGASYEQYF. CDR3 DNA: TGTGCCTGCCTACATGGGGGGGATGGGGCCTCCTACGAGCAGTACTTC.

This chain connects TRBV29-1 to TRBJ1-2, with D maybe TRBD1 (5 bases). V shed 0 bases and J shed 3 bases, with 20 bases lying between them. The CDR3 extends over 17 amino acids. Germline-derived CDR1 and CDR2 are SQVTM and ANQGSEA. The CDR3 is CSVEEGGDVVGDYGYTF. The CDR3, as DNA: TGCAGCGTTGAAGAGGGCGGGGACGTTGTGGGGGACTATGGCTACACCTTC.

V and J are TRBV28 and TRBJ1-3, with 7 bases matching TRBD1. From germline, CDR1 is MDHEN and CDR2 SYDVKM. The trim removed 4 bases at V and 1 base at J, leaving 16 bases unmatched. This CDR3 is 19 amino acids long. CDR3 sequence (DNA): TGTGCCAGCAGTTCCGCATCGGGGCAGGGGGAAAGGTCTGGAAACACCATATATTTT. Translating gives CASSSASGQGERSGNTIYF.

This clone was detected a few times. The J gene is TRBJ1-2, the V gene TRBV3-1 (or the pseudogene TRBV3-2); 7 bases line up with TRBD1. J gave up 5 bases and V 7 bases, and 13 bases lay outside the gene matches. Germline V gene lookup returns CDR1 LGHDT and CDR2 YNNKEL (reference sequence). The CDR3 totals 15 residues. The CDR3 spells CASTTRPGQFYGYTF. CDR3 coding DNA: TGTGCCAGCACCACCCGGCCGGGACAGTTTTATGGCTACACCTTC.

This clone was counted only a few times. The V call is TRBV6-5, the J call TRBJ1-6, with TRBD1 as a possible D gene (5 bases). Germline lookup yields CDR1 MNHEY and CDR2 SVGAGI. The V gene lost 4 bases and the J gene lost 7 bases, with 17 bases spanning the gap. This CDR3 contains 16 residues. The CDR3 nucleotides read TGTGCCAGCAGTTCGAGGACACGGATAACCAATTCACCCCTCCACTTT. This codes for CASSSRTRITNSPLHF.

This clone came up once. The chain couples TRBV19 to TRBJ2-2; 16 positions match TRBD2. Germline V CDR1 and CDR2: LNHDA, SQIVND (reference sequence). The CDR3 is made up of 18 amino acids. With V trimmed by 9 bases and J by 4 bases, 11 bases remained unmatched. CDR3 sequence reads: CASHGTSGRARRTGELFF. CDR3 nucleotide sequence: TGTGCCAGCCACGGGACTAGCGGGAGGGCCCGACGCACCGGGGAGCTGTTTTTT. The full variable domain, rest sourced from reference TRBV19 and TRBJ2-2, is DGGITQSPKYLFRKEGQNVTLSCEQNLNHDAMYWYRQDPGQGLRLIYYSQIVNDFQKGDIAEGYSVSREKKESFPLTVTSAQKNPTAFYLCASHGTSGRARRTGELFFGEGSRLTVL.

J is TRBJ1-3 and V is TRBV5-1; TRBD1 is a possible D gene (6 bases). V lost 4 bases to trimming and J lost 0 bases, with 11 bases between them. Looked up from germline, CDR1 is SGHRS and CDR2 is YFSETQ. This CDR3 has 15 residues. The CDR3 sequence is CASSQDRVSGNTIYF. Here the CDR3 DNA reads TGCGCCAGCAGCCAGGACAGAGTCTCTGGAAACACCATATATTTT.

The V and J genes are TRBV7-9 and TRBJ2-3, with a tentative D call TRBD2 (5 bases). Germline V CDR1 and CDR2: SEHNR, FQNEAQ (reference sequence). The CDR3 sequence is 14 residues long. Between the trimmed V and J ends, which lost 1 base and 7 bases, there was a span of 12 bases. For the CDR3, the DNA is TGTGCCAGCAGCTTAGAATCAGGAGGCCATACGCAGTATTTT. Translating it yields CASSLESGGHTQYF.

The CDR3 region has the DNA TGTGCCAGCAGTACCGCAGGGGTTAACGGCGCAGCTTTCTTT. Translated, it gives CASSTAGVNGAAFF. V is TRBV7-8 and J is TRBJ1-1; D perhaps matches TRBD1 (6 bases). Germline V lookup: CDR1 SGHVS, CDR2 FQNEAQ. With 6 bases removed from V and 10 bases from J, the gap between germline ends came to 21 bases. This CDR3 has 14 amino acids. Using reference TRBV7-8 and TRBJ1-1 for the parts outside the CDR3, the full variable domain is GAGVSQSPRYKVAKRGQDVALRCDPISGHVSLFWYQQALGQGPEFLTYFQNEAQLDKSGLPSDRFFAERPEGSVSTLKIQRTQQEDSAVYLCASSTAGVNGAAFFGQGTRLTVV.

The sample holds one count of this clone. The chain recombines TRBV5-5 with TRBJ1-2; TRBD1 might be the D (6 bases). The ends were cut back, 2 bases at V and 7 bases at J, with 12 bases in the middle. The CDR3 is 13 amino acids. Germline CDR1 and CDR2: SGHKS and YYEKEE (reference sequence). CDR3 residues: CASSLQGVFGYTF. The CDR3 DNA reads as TGTGCCAGCAGCTTACAGGGAGTGTTTGGCTACACCTTC.

This clone was observed a single time. The V gene is TRBV5-1, the J gene TRBJ1-2, with TRBD1 as a possible D gene (6 bases). The CDR3 contains 15 residues. V was shortened by 3 bases and J by 4 bases, with 16 bases between the two germline ends. Germline V lookup: CDR1 SGHRS, CDR2 YFSETQ. The CDR3 protein is CASSSTRTEIYGYTF. The CDR3 DNA sequence: TGCGCCAGCAGCTCAACGAGGACAGAGATCTATGGCTACACCTTC.

This clone was seen a single time. The chain recombines TRBV5-4 with TRBJ1-4; 8 nucleotides agree with TRBD1. Losses at the gene ends were 4 bases for V and 8 bases for J; bases not matched to a gene: 10. The CDR3 consists of 15 residues. The germline V gene encodes CDR1 SGHNT and CDR2 YYREEE (reference sequence). The CDR3 coding sequence is TGTGCCAGCAGCGGCCAGGGACAGGAGTTCGAAAAACTGTTTTTT. Translated, it gives CASSGQGQEFEKLFF.

The chain uses TRBV7-9 and TRBJ2-5; 7 nucleotides match TRBD1. Germline CDR1 SEHNR, CDR2 FQNEAQ (reference sequence). Germline trimming cut 5 bases from V and 4 bases from J; bases unmatched to any gene: 10. The CDR3 loop spans 15 amino acids. This chain's CDR3 is CASSTRQGRIETQYF. The CDR3, as DNA: TGTGCCAGCAGCACGCGACAGGGCCGTATAGAGACCCAGTACTTC.

The chain joins TRBV29-1 to TRBJ1-1, with no clear D. The V end was cut by 4 bases, the J end by 0 bases, with 9 bases between. Germline-derived CDR1 and CDR2 are SQVTM and ANQGSEA. CDR3 length: 13 residues. CDR3 bases: TGCAGCGTTGGGGCCCCTATGAACACTGAAGCTTTCTTT. It specifies CSVGAPMNTEAFF.